The 12 T cell receptor beta chains below all came from one sample that was sequenced in a study of T cells in women clearing cervical HPV infection. Generated by immunoSEQ multiplex PCR, the TCRdb table keeps only in-frame clones and is missing some. The table lists 25,000 to 35,000 clones. Source material: blood buffy coat. These receptors came from a woman between 18 and 70 years old with a cervical HPV16 infection that either progressed to CIN3+ or cleared (not recorded which).

The sequenced CDR3 bases are TGTGCCAGCAGTAAGGGTAATGAG. This codes for CASSKGNE. The whole CDR3 is CASSKGNEQFF. This sequence joins TRBV6-2 or TRBV6-3 and TRBJ2-1; D is ambiguous. The read finishes 3 residues shy of the CDR3 end, and the germline J gene is used to complete it. Germline V gene lookup returns CDR1 MNHEY and CDR2 SVGEGT. The CDR3 is made up of 11 amino acids. Trimming took 5 bases from V and 7 from J, leaving 6 bases between them.

As for this clone: One end of the junction varies from germline; a read error may be responsible. The sequenced fragment ends 3 residues before the CDR3 boundary, so the rest is inferred from the germline J gene. This sample also contains other DNA sequences that code for the same CDR3. The chain links TRBV4-2 to TRBJ2-7; D is undetermined. The CDR3 has 13 residues. Germline V gives CDR1 LGHNA, CDR2 YNFKEQ. The part of the CDR3 DNA that was read is TGCGCCAGCAGCCAAGAACTTGCCTACGAG. Its protein product is CASSQELAYE. The entire CDR3 is CASSQELAYEQYF.

With respect to this clone: Read data end 3 residues before the CDR3 end; the end is taken from the germline J gene. The chain joins TRBV12-3 or TRBV12-4 to TRBJ2-3, with a possible D match to TRBD1 (5 bases). The length of the CDR3 is 16 residues. Trimming stripped 2 bases from V and 3 bases from J, with 15 bases between. The CDR3 is CASSLFGQGVTDTQYF. Incomplete CDR3 DNA: TGTGCCAGCAGTTTATTCGGTCAGGGCGTGACAGATACG.

Concerning this clone itself: The read stops 3 residues short of the end of the CDR3; the missing end is completed from the germline J gene. The rearrangement uses TRBV30 and TRBJ1-4; D possibly corresponds to TRBD1 (5 bases). In germline, CDR1 is GTSNPN, CDR2 SVGIG (reference sequence). Trimming took off 3 bases at V and 10 bases at J, with 18 bases between the two ends. CDR3 size: 14 residues. The CDR3 protein is CAWSATGGVRKLFF. The part of the CDR3 DNA that was read is TGTGCCTGGAGCGCCACGGGGGGGGTGCGAAAA.

The sequenced CDR3 bases are TGCGCCAGCAGCGCCGGGACATCGAACACTGAA. Amino acids: CASSAGTSNTE. The full CDR3 reads CASSAGTSNTEAFF. The rearrangement uses TRBV5-1 and TRBJ1-1; D possibly corresponds to TRBD1 (6 bases). The read stops 3 residues short of the end of the CDR3; the missing end is completed from the germline J gene. Per germline, CDR1 SGHRS and CDR2 YFSETQ. Trimming stripped 4 bases from V and 1 base from J, with 11 bases between. The CDR3 runs to 14 residues.

Worth noting for this clone: The read terminates 3 residues ahead of where the CDR3 ends, so the germline J gene completes it. The chain links TRBV30 to TRBJ2-7, with 11 bases lining up with TRBD2. The V segment lost 4 bases and the J segment 2 bases; nucleotides outside the gene matches: 19. The CDR3 spans 19 residues. Per germline, CDR1 GTSNPN and CDR2 SVGIG (reference sequence). Partial CDR3 DNA: TGTGCCTGGAAACCTCCTCGGGGGAGACTAGCGGGGACAGCCTACGAG. Its translation: CAWKPPRGRLAGTAYE. The CDR3, in full, reads CAWKPPRGRLAGTAYEQYF.

Note on this clone: The sequenced fragment ends 3 residues before the CDR3 boundary, so the rest is inferred from the germline J gene. J is TRBJ1-1 and V is TRBV6-2 or TRBV6-3; 7 bases are a match to TRBD1. V lost 2 bases and J lost 0; bases outside the gene matches: 6. Per the germline V gene, CDR1 is MNHEY and CDR2 is SVGEGT. The length of the CDR3 is 16 residues. Incomplete CDR3 DNA: TGTGCCAGCAGTTACATAGCAGGGGGAATGAACACTGAA. Residues: CASSYIAGGMNTE. The CDR3, in full, reads CASSYIAGGMNTEAFF.

Turning to this clone: The missing CDR3 end, 3 residues past where the read stops, is filled in from the germline J gene. V gene TRBV6-2 or TRBV6-3 combines with J gene TRBJ1-2; 10 positions match TRBD1. Germline V gene data show CDR1 as MNHEY and CDR2 as SVGEGT. The CDR3 totals 16 residues. Trimming removed 2 bases from V and 4 bases from J; junction bases left unmatched: 7. The covered CDR3 bases are TGTGCCAGCAGTTACGACGGGGACAGGGGAGCCTATGGC. It yields the protein CASSYDGDRGAYG. The full CDR3 sequence reads CASSYDGDRGAYGYTF.

With regard to this clone: The read comes to an end 3 residues before the CDR3 does, leaving the germline J gene to fill in the end. The chain couples TRBV7-9 to TRBJ2-7; D remains unclear. Germline V CDR1 and CDR2: SEHNR, FQNEAQ (reference sequence). This CDR3 is built from 14 residues. V was pared by 5 bases and J by 3 bases, with 14 bases between. CDR3 DNA, as far as it was read: TGTGCCAGCAGCCCGAAACATACAATCTACGAG. Protein product: CASSPKHTIYE. The CDR3 in full is CASSPKHTIYEQYF.

The chain's CDR3 is CASSQSTSGETQYF. The part of the CDR3 DNA that was read is TGTGCCAGCAGCCAGAGTACTAGCGGAGAGACC. V and J are TRBV7-6 and TRBJ2-5; TRBD2 matches at 8 bases. The sequence runs out 3 residues before the end of the CDR3; the remainder is reconstructed from the germline J gene. J gave up 4 bases and V 5 bases, and 6 bases lay outside the gene matches. From germline, CDR1 is SGHVS and CDR2 FNYEAQ. The CDR3 is 14 residues long.

This clone is identified as medium-sized (0.01 to 0.1%) from frequency. The read gets to within 3 residues of the CDR3 end, and the germline J gene fills in the rest. The chain combines TRBV7-9 with TRBJ2-4; D is unclear. Germline V gene data show CDR1 as SEHNR and CDR2 as FQNEAQ (reference sequence). The CDR3 is 12 residues long. The covered CDR3 bases are TGTGCCAGCAGTTCCCCTATAAATGCT. This codes for CASSSPINA. The full CDR3 sequence reads CASSSPINAQYF.

The CDR3 DNA, read in part, is TGTGCCTACCGACAGGGGAATCAGCCC. It specifies CAYRQGNQP. The whole CDR3 is CAYRQGNQPQHF. V usage is TRBV30 and J usage is TRBJ1-5; 8 bases agree with TRBD1. The read ends 3 residues shy of where the CDR3 ends; the end is completed using the germline J gene. The CDR3 loop spans 12 amino acids. CDR1 and CDR2 from the germline V gene are GTSNPN and SVGIG (reference sequence). V shed 7 bases, J shed 4 bases, and the junction held 3 bases outside the gene matches.